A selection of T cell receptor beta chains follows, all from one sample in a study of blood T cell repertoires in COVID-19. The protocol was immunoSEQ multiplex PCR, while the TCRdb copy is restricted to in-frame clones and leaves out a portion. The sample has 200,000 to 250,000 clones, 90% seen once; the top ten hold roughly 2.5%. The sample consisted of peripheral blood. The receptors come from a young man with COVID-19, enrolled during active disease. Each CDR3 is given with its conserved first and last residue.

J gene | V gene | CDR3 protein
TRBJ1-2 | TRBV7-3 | CASSFGPRDRAGGYTF
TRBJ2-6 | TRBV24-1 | CATSEYKSSGANVLTF
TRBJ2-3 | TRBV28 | CASSSSGRGDTQYF
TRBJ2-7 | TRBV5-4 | CASSLAVGGGGYEQYF
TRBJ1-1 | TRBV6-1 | CASSERYGGSTEAFF
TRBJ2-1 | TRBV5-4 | CASSQRNEQFF
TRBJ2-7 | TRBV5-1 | CASSLEGGLSSYEQYF
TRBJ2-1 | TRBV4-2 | CASSQEAGGYNEQFF
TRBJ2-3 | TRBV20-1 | CSASLGSITDTQYF
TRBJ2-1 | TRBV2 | CASNSILSYNEQFF
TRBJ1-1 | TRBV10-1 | CASSEKRGGRTNTEAFF
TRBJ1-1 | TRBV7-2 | CASSASWANTEAFF
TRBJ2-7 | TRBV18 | CASSDRDSYEQYF
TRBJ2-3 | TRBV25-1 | CASSENQRGVHTDTQYF
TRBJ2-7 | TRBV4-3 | CASSQVASGTYEQYF